The 21 T cell receptor beta chains listed next were all sequenced from one sample in a study of beta chain features in type 1 diabetes. Study-wide results and caveats: Among all four CD4+ subsets, Type 1 diabetes patients had TCRB CDR3s that were moderately but significantly shorter.

Reverse transcribing all isolated RNA meant expressed TCRB transcripts were sequenced. The protocol was immunoSEQ multiplex PCR, while the TCRdb copy is restricted to in-frame clones and leaves out a portion. The sample has about 370,000 clones, about 10% seen once; the top ten hold about 0.6%. No cognate antigen is known for these TCRs. Sequenced material: central memory CD4+ T cells from blood. The receptors were gathered from a young man with type 1 diabetes.

The chain uses TRBV5-6 and TRBJ2-3, with D hard to call. The CDR3 has 15 residues. V was cut by 4 bases and J by 3 bases, with 15 bases left in between. Germline V CDR1 and CDR2: SGHDT, YYEEEE. The CDR3 DNA reads as TGTGCCAGCAGCGCACTCCAGGCTTTTACAGATACGCAGTATTTT. It yields the protein CASSALQAFTDTQYF.

This clone was seen ten or more times. The J gene is TRBJ2-1, the V gene TRBV7-9, with TRBD1 matching 10 bases. CDR1 SEHNR and CDR2 FQNEAQ come from the germline V gene (reference sequence). After removal of 4 bases from V and 4 bases from J, the junction contained 4 bases not matched to a gene. The CDR3 has 15 residues. The CDR3 spells CASSSGTGDYNEQFF. For the CDR3, the DNA is TGTGCCAGCAGCTCCGGGACAGGGGATTACAATGAGCAGTTCTTC.

The V gene is TRBV6-5, the J gene TRBJ2-3; 7 bases are shared with TRBD2. CDR1 is MNHEY, CDR2 SVGAGI, per germline. Trimming removed 6 bases from V and 4 bases from J; junction bases left unmatched: 7. This CDR3 has 14 residues. CDR3 loop: CASRGSGMADTQYF. DNA of the CDR3: TGTGCCAGCAGGGGGAGCGGGATGGCAGATACGCAGTATTTT.

This clone has just a few counts. V usage is TRBV18 and J usage is TRBJ2-5; the D gene could be TRBD1 or TRBD2 (5 bases each). The CDR3 has 20 residues. CDR1 and CDR2 from the germline V gene are KGHSH and LQKENI. V gave up 0 bases and J gave up 0 bases, with 23 bases separating them. The CDR3 reads CASSPPGTGLRFPYQETQYF. DNA for the CDR3: TGTGCCAGCTCACCACCGGGGACGGGTCTCCGGTTCCCGTACCAAGAGACCCAGTACTTC.

This clone has only a few counts. The chain couples TRBV7-9 to TRBJ2-1, with D perhaps TRBD1 or TRBD2 (5 bases each). The CDR3 extends over 14 amino acids. Trimming stripped 5 bases from V and 9 bases from J, with 17 bases between. CDR1 and CDR2 from the germline V gene are SEHNR and FQNEAQ (reference sequence). CDR3 in amino acids: CASSRERGGGEQFF. Written as DNA, the CDR3 is TGTGCCAGCAGCCGGGAAAGGGGCGGCGGTGAGCAGTTCTTC.

This clone has just a few counts. The chain has TRBV5-6 and TRBJ2-7, with D hard to call. V lost 5 bases to trimming and J lost 3 bases, with 9 bases between them. The CDR3 loop spans 12 amino acids. The germline gives CDR1 SGHDT, CDR2 YYEEEE. CDR3 in amino acids: CASRRRRYEQYF. In DNA, the CDR3 is TGTGCCAGCAGACGTCGCCGCTACGAGCAGTACTTC. Looking up the rest from reference TRBV5-6 and TRBJ2-7 gives the full variable domain: DAGVTQSPTHLIKTRGQQVTLRCSPKSGHDTVSWYQQALGQGPQFIFQYYEEEERQRGNFPDRFSGHQFPNYSSELNVNALLLGDSALYLCASRRRRYEQYFGPGTRLTVT.

The gene calls are TRBV9 and TRBJ2-7, with 7 nucleotides matching TRBD2. The CDR3 consists of 13 residues. Unmatched junction bases numbered 7, after V lost 4 bases and J lost 6 bases. Germline CDR1 reads SGDLS; CDR2 reads YYNGEE. CDR3 region: CASSPRGGVEQYF. In DNA form, the CDR3 reads TGTGCCAGCAGCCCGAGGGGAGGGGTCGAGCAGTACTTC.

V gene TRBV5-1 combines with J gene TRBJ2-2; the D gene is possibly TRBD1 (6 bases). CDR1 SGHRS and CDR2 YFSETQ come from the germline V gene. Trimming shortened V by 4 bases and J by 1 base, and 8 bases separated the two germline ends. The CDR3 has 14 residues. The chain's CDR3 is CASSLTGNTGELFF. Written as DNA, the CDR3 is TGCGCCAGCAGCCTGACAGGGAACACCGGGGAGCTGTTTTTT.

This sequence joins TRBV25-1 and TRBJ2-7, with TRBD1 as a possible D gene (5 bases). The J call is doubtful: the DNA matches TRBJ2-1 better. The CDR3 is 15 amino acids. Germline V gene lookup returns CDR1 MGHDK and CDR2 SYGVNS. The CDR3 loop is CASSEPDSTVDEQFF. CDR3 coding DNA: TGTGCCAGCAGTGAACCGGATTCGACAGTCGATGAGCAGTTCTTC.

The chain employs TRBV27 and TRBJ2-1, with 8 bases matching TRBD2. The CDR3 length is 16 residues. The trim removed 5 bases at V and 4 bases at J, leaving 10 bases unmatched. Germline CDR1 and CDR2: MNHEY and SMNVEV (reference sequence). CDR3: CASSKPGLGAYNEQFF. CDR3 DNA sequence: TGTGCCAGCAGTAAACCGGGACTAGGGGCATACAATGAGCAGTTCTTC.

About this clone itself: Being one base from a much bigger clone, this may be a read error. The J gene is TRBJ2-1, the V gene TRBV11-2; TRBD1 agrees at 9 bases. J gave up 4 bases and V 4 bases, and 5 bases lay outside the gene matches. The germline gives CDR1 SGHAT, CDR2 FQNNGV. This CDR3 comprises 15 residues. The CDR3 protein is CASSSGQGPYNEQFF. In DNA form, the CDR3 reads TGTGCCAGCAGCTCAGGACAGGGGCCGTACAATGAGCAGTTCTTC.

This clone was picked up a small number of times. The chain is built from TRBV27 and TRBJ1-4; D may be TRBD1 (5 bases). The CDR3 runs 15 residues. Trimming left V 2 bases short and J 5 bases short, with 12 bases between. CDR1 is MNHEY and CDR2 is SMNVEV in the germline V gene (reference sequence). The CDR3 sequence: CASSLRGARNEKLFF. CDR3 sequence (DNA): TGTGCCAGCAGTTTACGAGGGGCGCGGAATGAAAAACTGTTTTTT.

The chain joins TRBV7-3 to TRBJ1-5; D is ambiguous. This CDR3 is 12 amino acids long. Between the trimmed V and J ends, which lost 5 bases and 8 bases, there was a span of 10 bases. Germline CDR1 and CDR2: SGHTA and FQGTGA. The CDR3 sequence: CASSNSAEPQHF. Written as DNA, the CDR3 is TGTGCCAGCAGCAACAGCGCCGAGCCCCAGCATTTT.

CDR3 in amino acids: CASSVGGQGEETQYF. For the CDR3, the DNA is TGTGCCAGCAGCGTAGGGGGCCAGGGAGAAGAGACCCAGTACTTC. V is TRBV9 and J is TRBJ2-5; either TRBD1 or TRBD2 may fit D (5 bases each). Trimming took off 0 bases at V and 3 bases at J, with 12 bases between the two ends. The CDR3 is 15 amino acids. Germline values: CDR1 SGDLS, CDR2 YYNGEE.

The chain recombines TRBV7-2 with TRBJ2-7; D remains ambiguous. The germline gives CDR1 SGHTA, CDR2 FQGNSA. The CDR3 consists of 14 residues. V lost 8 bases, J lost 3 bases, and 17 bases lay in between. DNA for the CDR3: TGTGCCAGCGGCAGGCCTCCAAAGAACTACGAGCAGTACTTC. This codes for CASGRPPKNYEQYF.

This clone has a handful of counts. The genes are TRBV27 and TRBJ1-2; TRBD1 aligns across 12 bases. J gave up 7 bases and V 4 bases, and 7 bases lay outside the gene matches. Germline CDR1 is MNHEY and CDR2 is SMNVEV (reference sequence). The CDR3 extends over 15 amino acids. CDR3 coding DNA: TGTGCCAGCAGTTCCCCGGGGACAGGGGGCGGTGGCTACACCTTC. Translated: CASSSPGTGGGGYTF.

This rearrangement joins TRBV5-6 to TRBJ1-1; D call uncertain. Trimming pared 2 bases from V and 5 bases from J, leaving 7 bases between. Looked up from germline, CDR1 is SGHDT and CDR2 is YYEEEE. The length of the CDR3 is 12 residues. The CDR3 DNA reads TGTGCCAGCAGCTTCGGTCTTACTGAAGCTTTCTTT. It codes for CASSFGLTEAFF. Full variable domain (rest looked up from reference TRBV5-6 and TRBJ1-1): DAGVTQSPTHLIKTRGQQVTLRCSPKSGHDTVSWYQQALGQGPQFIFQYYEEEERQRGNFPDRFSGHQFPNYSSELNVNALLLGDSALYLCASSFGLTEAFFGQGTRLTVV.

The chain has TRBV6-1 and TRBJ1-4; TRBD1 matches at 7 bases. Germline V gives CDR1 MNHNS, CDR2 SASEGT. The CDR3 loop spans 14 amino acids. V gave up 4 bases and J gave up 8 bases; unmatched junction bases: 7. CDR3 sequence (DNA): TGTGCCAGCAGTGGACAGGGTTCGGGAGAAAAACTGTTTTTT. Translating it yields CASSGQGSGEKLFF.

This clone was detected only a few times. V usage is TRBV6-6 and J usage is TRBJ2-2; TRBD2 matches 8 bases. The V and J ends lost 2 bases and 6 bases, in that order; junction bases with no gene match: 5. The CDR3 has 15 amino acids. Germline lookup yields CDR1 MNHNY and CDR2 SVGAGI (reference sequence). The CDR3 loop reads CASSYRSGSAGELFF. Here the CDR3 DNA reads TGTGCCAGCAGTTACCGCAGCGGGAGTGCCGGGGAGCTGTTTTTT.

The sample holds a few counts of this clone. As DNA, the CDR3 is TGTGCCACCCACGCTTCTGCAGGGAAGGGTCAGCCCCAGCATTTT. Translating gives CATHASAGKGQPQHF. The chain is built from TRBV10-3 and TRBJ1-5; the D gene is possibly TRBD1 (5 bases). The germline V gene encodes CDR1 ENHRY and CDR2 SYGVKD. With 10 bases removed from V and 6 bases from J, the gap between germline ends came to 22 bases. The CDR3 length is 15 residues.

This clone was found a few times. This chain joins TRBV4-2 and TRBJ1-2, with D possibly TRBD1 on 5 matching bases. The germline gives CDR1 LGHNA, CDR2 YNFKEQ. This CDR3 is built from 14 residues. Between the trimmed V and J ends, which lost 1 base and 4 bases, there was a span of 10 bases. Written as DNA, the CDR3 is TGTGCCAGCAGCCAAGGAGAGGGGACCTATGGCTACACCTTC. Translation: CASSQGEGTYGYTF.